Below, 32 T cell receptor beta chains from the same sample are listed, as sequenced in a study of T-cell reconstitution after alpha-beta-depleted transplantation in children (TCRdb year 2016). The receptor library was made with PCR. TCRdb lists the instrument as Illumina HiSeq 2500. TCR libraries were prepared with molecular barcoding, using unique molecular identifiers to normalize TCRbeta repertoire quantification. The raw public data were reprocessed by TCRdb itself: fastp quality trimming at Q25, MiXCR clonotype calling, in-frame beta chains only. Identical CDR3 proteins give one entry, which carries the most common genes and DNA. Present in this sample are fewer than 550,000 distinct CDR3 sequences, 11% of which were seen just once. The ten largest clones represent 4.5% to 7% of the sample. This specimen was PBMCs from the stem cell graft donor, taken from the stem cell graft. Receptor source: a human donor who donated a stem cell graft to a child with acute myeloid leukemia.

The chain joins TRBV5-5 to TRBJ2-2; D unclear. The V and J ends lost 7 bases and 0 bases respectively, with 13 bases between them. This CDR3 comprises 15 residues. Per germline, CDR1 SGHKS and CDR2 YYEKEE (reference sequence). As DNA, the CDR3 is TGTGCCAGCCGCACGGAGATCGCGAACACCGGGGAGCTGTTTTTT. This sequence encodes CASRTEIANTGELFF.

This clonotype was seen many times. The chain couples TRBV30 to TRBJ2-1; D uncertain. The CDR3 loop spans 9 amino acids. Trimming took 2 bases from V and 12 from J, leaving 5 bases between them. In germline, CDR1 is GTSNPN, CDR2 SVGIG (reference sequence). DNA of the CDR3: TGTGCCTGGAGTCCACGGCAGTTCTTC. Its translation: CAWSPRQFF.

V is TRBV4-1 and J is TRBJ1-6, with D unresolved. The germline CDR1 and CDR2 sequences are MGHRA and YSYEKL. The CDR3 runs to 16 residues. Trimming cost V 1 base and J 7 bases, with 14 bases left between them. CDR3 loop: CASSQVVGQLNSPLHF. CDR3 nucleotides: TGCGCCAGCAGCCAAGTTGTAGGGCAGCTCAATTCACCCCTCCACTTT.

V usage is TRBV12-3 or TRBV12-4 and J usage is TRBJ2-5, with 14 bases aligning to TRBD2. Germline trimming cut 7 bases from V and 5 bases from J; bases unmatched to any gene: 12. The CDR3 spans 17 residues. The CDR3 region is CASKIGLAGGLAETQYF. The CDR3 bases are TGTGCCAGCAAAATCGGACTAGCGGGGGGCCTGGCGGAGACCCAGTACTTC.

The chain employs TRBV5-1 and TRBJ1-2; TRBD1 aligns across 9 bases. Germline V CDR1 and CDR2: SGHRS, YFSETQ. CDR3 length: 14 residues. Unmatched junction bases numbered 8, after V lost 3 bases and J lost 8 bases. CDR3 nucleotide sequence: TGCGCCAGCAGCTCAACCGGGACAGGGATGGGCTACACCTTC. Translated: CASSSTGTGMGYTF. Full variable domain (outside the CDR3, taken from reference TRBV5-1 and TRBJ1-2): KAGVTQTPRYLIKTRGQQVTLSCSPISGHRSVSWYQQTPGQGLQFLFEYFSETQRNKGNFPGRFSGRQFSNSRSEMNVSTLELGDSALYLCASSSTGTGMGYTFGSGTRLTVV.

The sample holds a few counts of this clonotype. The V and J genes are TRBV18 and TRBJ2-1; D not certain. Trimming took 2 bases from V and 4 from J, leaving 9 bases between them. Germline V lookup: CDR1 KGHSH, CDR2 LQKENI. The CDR3 consists of 14 residues. The CDR3 region is CASSPSTVYNEQFF. DNA of the CDR3: TGTGCCAGCTCACCAAGTACAGTGTACAATGAGCAGTTCTTC.

The rearrangement uses TRBV5-4 and TRBJ2-3; TRBD2 matches 7 bases. The V gene end was trimmed by 1 base and the J gene end by 3 bases; junction bases not matched to a gene: 17. The CDR3 sequence is 19 residues long. Germline V gene sequence: CDR1 SGHNT, CDR2 YYREEE (reference sequence). The CDR3 DNA follows: TGTGCCAGCAGCTTGAAGAGGAGTCCGGGACTACTAGCGACAGATACGCAGTATTTT. Protein product: CASSLKRSPGLLATDTQYF.

This clonotype appeared a few times. V usage is TRBV13 and J usage is TRBJ2-7, with TRBD1 as a possible D gene (5 bases). The V gene lost 4 bases and the J gene lost 0 bases, with 16 bases spanning the gap. This CDR3 spans 16 amino acids. Germline V gives CDR1 PRHDT, CDR2 FYEKMQ (reference sequence). CDR3 in amino acids: CASSSEWGPSSYEQYF. In nucleotides, the CDR3 is TGTGCCAGCAGCTCGGAGTGGGGCCCCAGCTCCTACGAGCAGTACTTC.

There are many counts of this clonotype. The chain couples TRBV29-1 to TRBJ2-5; 11 nucleotides agree with TRBD1. The CDR3 is 14 residues long. In germline, CDR1 is SQVTM, CDR2 ANQGSEA. The CDR3 DNA sequence: TGCAGTGCAACGGGACACGAGGACAGGGGGCACCAGTACTTC. Its translation is CSATGHEDRGHQYF.

The rearrangement uses TRBV4-1 and TRBJ2-2; TRBD1 might be the D (6 bases). Germline-derived CDR1 and CDR2 are MGHRA and YSYEKL. Trimming removed 4 bases from V and 2 bases from J, with 20 bases in between. This CDR3 comprises 18 residues. CDR3 sequence reads: CASSPTLARGLNTGELFF. CDR3 coding DNA: TGCGCCAGCAGCCCCACCCTAGCCAGGGGCCTAAACACCGGGGAGCTGTTTTTT.

This clonotype was recorded a few times. The chain recombines TRBV29-1 with TRBJ2-5; possibly TRBD1 or TRBD2 for D (5 bases each). The CDR3 length is 15 residues. V gave up 3 bases and J gave up 2 bases, with 16 bases separating them. Germline V CDR1 and CDR2: SQVTM, ANQGSEA. CDR3 region: CSVDTHGDLQETQYF. CDR3 bases: TGCAGCGTTGACACTCACGGGGACCTACAAGAGACCCAGTACTTC.

The chain uses TRBV7-1 and TRBJ2-7; TRBD1 matches 9 bases. TRBV7-1 is an ORF; its function is uncertain. V shed 5 bases and J 6 bases; nucleotides not matched to a gene: 8. The CDR3 spans 14 residues. The CDR3 nucleotides are TGTGCCAGCAGCCCCGCGCTGGACAGGGGCGAGCAGTACGTC. This codes for CASSPALDRGEQYV.

This clonotype turned up a few times. The rearrangement links TRBV7-8 to TRBJ2-5; D possibly corresponds to TRBD1 (5 bases). Trimming cost V 5 bases and J 1 base, with 11 bases left between them. Germline assignment: CDR1 SGHVS and CDR2 FQNEAQ. CDR3 length: 14 residues. CDR3 sequence: CASSTRQIQETQYF. DNA for the CDR3: TGTGCCAGCAGCACAAGACAGATCCAAGAGACCCAGTACTTC.

The chain links TRBV5-6 to TRBJ1-4; no clear D. The CDR3 is 17 residues long. Germline values: CDR1 SGHDT, CDR2 YYEEEE. V dropped 4 bases and J dropped 5 bases, with 21 bases sitting between them. DNA of the CDR3: TGTGCCAGCAGCCTGCTCGGATTAAAACTAGGGAATGAAAAACTGTTTTTT. The encoded protein is CASSLLGLKLGNEKLFF.

This rearrangement joins TRBV7-9 to TRBJ2-5; 7 bases map to TRBD1. The J segment lost 7 bases and the V segment lost 5 bases, leaving 13 bases of the junction unmatched. Germline V gene data show CDR1 as SEHNR and CDR2 as FQNEAQ (reference sequence). The CDR3 extends over 15 amino acids. The CDR3 sequence: CASSDTGTEAGTQYF. The CDR3 DNA reads TGTGCCAGCAGCGACACCGGGACAGAGGCGGGGACCCAGTACTTC.

The CDR3 protein is CASSQDPTRGEQYF. DNA for the CDR3: TGCGCCAGCAGCCAAGATCCGACTAGGGGCGAGCAGTACTTC. This chain uses TRBV4-1 with TRBJ2-7, with D maybe TRBD2 (6 bases). V was shortened by 0 bases and J by 6 bases, with 12 bases between the two germline ends. Per the germline V gene, CDR1 is MGHRA and CDR2 is YSYEKL. The CDR3 extends over 14 amino acids.

This clonotype was seen at least ten times. The chain is built from TRBV7-2 and TRBJ1-3; D is uncertain. CDR1 is SGHTA and CDR2 is FQGNSA in the germline V gene. The CDR3 is made up of 14 amino acids. The V end lost 5 bases, the J end lost 0 bases, and 8 bases lay between the germline ends. CDR3 in DNA: TGTGCCAGCAGCGGGCTAGTCTCTGGAAACACCATATATTTT. Protein product: CASSGLVSGNTIYF.

The chain employs TRBV7-9 and TRBJ2-7; 7 bases agree with TRBD2. CDR3 size: 13 residues. Germline lookup yields CDR1 SEHNR and CDR2 FQNEAQ (reference sequence). The ends lost 6 bases at V and 3 bases at J; junction bases unmatched: 5. The CDR3 region has the DNA TGTGCCAGCAGTCTCCGGGACTACTACGAGCAGTACGTC. It codes for CASSLRDYYEQYV.

This sequence joins TRBV6-5 and TRBJ1-5; D remains ambiguous. V lost 2 bases, J lost 5 bases, and 10 bases lay in between. The CDR3 has 14 amino acids. Germline lookup yields CDR1 MNHEY and CDR2 SVGAGI. CDR3 DNA: TGTGCCAGCAGTTACGGACCTAGGTATCAGCCCCAGCATTTT. As protein: CASSYGPRYQPQHF.

This clonotype was detected many times. The CDR3 loop is CASSQGRGLGRGNEQYV. CDR3 in DNA: TGCGCCAGCAGTCAGGGCAGGGGCCTCGGGAGGGGGAACGAGCAGTACGTC. This rearrangement joins TRBV23-1 to TRBJ2-7; 8 nucleotides line up with TRBD2. TRBV23-1 is an open reading frame, and its role is uncertain. J was trimmed by 5 bases and V by 3 bases; bases with no gene match: 15. This CDR3 has 17 amino acids.

This chain links TRBV5-1 with TRBJ2-2; possibly TRBD2 for D (6 bases). This CDR3 region has 15 residues. Germline V gene data show CDR1 as SGHRS and CDR2 as YFSETQ. V was shortened by 4 bases and J by 4 bases, with 14 bases between the two germline ends. For the CDR3, the DNA is TGCGCCAGCAGCCCGCCCGGGACTGGCACCGGGGAGCTGTTTTTT. It translates to CASSPPGTGTGELFF.

This rearrangement joins TRBV20-1 to TRBJ2-1, with 13 positions matching TRBD2. From germline, CDR1 is DFQATT and CDR2 SNEGSKA (reference sequence). The CDR3 is 16 residues long. V dropped 2 bases and J dropped 8; count of bases not matched to a gene: 9. CDR3 protein: CSARFRRTSGSHEQFF. The CDR3 DNA reads TGCAGTGCTAGATTCCGGAGGACTAGCGGGAGCCATGAGCAGTTCTTC.

The rearrangement links TRBV12-3 or TRBV12-4 to TRBJ2-2; tentative D call: TRBD2 (5 bases). The CDR3 loop spans 14 amino acids. V shed 2 bases and J shed 6 bases, with 10 bases lying between them. CDR3 residues: CASSLSGRAGELFF. The CDR3 nucleotides read TGTGCCAGCAGTTTATCGGGAAGGGCCGGGGAGCTGTTTTTT.

This clonotype was counted at least ten times. The chain combines TRBV10-3 with TRBJ2-7, with 7 nucleotides matching TRBD1. The J segment lost 0 bases and the V segment lost 10 bases, leaving 9 bases of the junction unmatched. The germline V gene encodes CDR1 ENHRY and CDR2 SYGVKD. This CDR3 spans 14 amino acids. The CDR3 loop is CATRQGVISYEQYV. CDR3 in DNA: TGTGCCACCCGCCAGGGGGTAATCTCCTACGAGCAGTACGTC.

As regards this clonotype: The junction and the germline gene differ at one end; a read error may be behind it. The chain joins TRBV7-7 to TRBJ2-3, with 8 bases aligning to TRBD2. Looked up from germline, CDR1 is SSHAT and CDR2 is FNYEAQ (reference sequence). The CDR3 contains 13 residues. CDR3 protein: CASSPLAADTQYF. The CDR3 DNA sequence: TGTGCTAGCAGCCCACTAGCGGCAGATACGCAGTATTTT. Full variable domain (outside the CDR3, taken from reference TRBV7-7 and TRBJ2-3): GAGVSQSPRYKVTKRGQDVTLRCDPISSHATLYWYQQALGQGPEFLTYFNYEAQPDKSGLPSDRFSAERPEGSISTLTIQRTEQRDSAMYRCASSPLAADTQYFGPGTRLTVL.

This clonotype was picked up a small number of times. The rearrangement joins TRBV5-1 to TRBJ2-2; perhaps TRBD1 as D (7 bases). The CDR3 consists of 14 residues. Germline V gene lookup returns CDR1 SGHRS and CDR2 YFSETQ. Trimming pared 5 bases from V and 6 bases from J, leaving 14 bases between. The CDR3 loop is CASSGRGDAGELFF. The CDR3, as DNA: TGCGCCAGCAGTGGCAGGGGGGATGCCGGGGAGCTGTTTTTT.

This clonotype has just a few counts. The rearrangement joins TRBV21-1 to TRBJ2-6. TRBV21-1 counts as a pseudogene. The CDR3 length is 18 residues. The CDR3 sequence: CASSAAEKLTPGANVLTF. In nucleotides, the CDR3 is TGTGCCAGCAGCGCAGCGGAGAAATTAACACCCGGGGCCAACGTCCTGACTTTC.

In its sample, this clonotype was seen many times. One end of the junction does not line up with germline, which may come from a read error. The genes are TRBV12-3 or TRBV12-4 and TRBJ2-3; D may match TRBD1 or TRBD2 (5 bases each). The length of the CDR3 is 14 residues. The CDR3 bases are TGTGCCAGCAGTTTAGCGGGGCTCGAGGGTGGATGGGCTTTT. It specifies CASSLAGLEGGWAF.

This clonotype was seen at least ten times. CDR3 DNA: TGTGCCAGCAGCAGAGGACAGGCGCTGATCACAGATACGCAGTATTTT. Translating it yields CASSRGQALITDTQYF. The chain combines TRBV7-2 with TRBJ2-3; TRBD1 agrees at 7 bases. The CDR3 is 16 amino acids. Germline V gene sequence: CDR1 SGHTA, CDR2 FQGNSA. Trimming took 5 bases from V and 2 from J; bases not matched to a gene: 10.

This clonotype was seen a handful of times. The CDR3 nucleotides are TGTGCCAGCAGCGTAGGGACAGCTCTCTATGGCTACACCTTC. It translates to CASSVGTALYGYTF. The gene calls are TRBV9 and TRBJ1-2; possible D gene TRBD1, 6 bases. The CDR3 loop spans 14 amino acids. V dropped 0 bases and J dropped 4 bases, with 10 bases sitting between them. Germline V gene lookup returns CDR1 SGDLS and CDR2 YYNGEE. Full variable domain (outside the CDR3, taken from reference TRBV9 and TRBJ1-2): DSGVTQTPKHLITATGQRVTLRCSPRSGDLSVYWYQQSLDQGLQFLIQYYNGEERAKGNILERFSAQQFPDLHSELNLSSLELGDSALYFCASSVGTALYGYTFGSGTRLTVV.

This clonotype came up many times. The chain joins TRBV19 to TRBJ2-1; D might be TRBD2 (6 bases). The germline V gene encodes CDR1 LNHDA and CDR2 SQIVND (reference sequence). This CDR3 comprises 16 residues. Trimming took off 5 bases at V and 0 bases at J, with 14 bases between the two ends. The CDR3 loop reads CASSRGLATSYNEQFF. DNA for the CDR3: TGTGCCAGTAGTCGGGGCCTAGCGACCTCCTACAATGAGCAGTTCTTC.

This sequence joins TRBV29-1 and TRBJ2-5; no firm D call. The germline V gene has CDR1 SQVTM and CDR2 ANQGSEA. The CDR3 has 11 residues. The V end was cut by 4 bases, the J end by 7 bases, with 10 bases between. CDR3 nucleotides: TGCAGCGTTGGACAAGCAGGGACCCAGTACTTC. It codes for CSVGQAGTQYF.